This T cell receptor beta chain was identified in a study of T cell responses to AZD1222 COVID-19 vaccine. General observations from the study: Donor demographics were predominantly white British with a female majority; clonal diversity may be underestimated. Repertoire samples came only from after the peak T cell response.

Produced via immunoSEQ multiplex PCR; TCRdb's table is partial and in-frame only. Of about 140,000 clones listed, roughly 90% are singletons. Remarks on this clone: Its specificity is unknown.

The receptor's source is an adult in good health. This specimen consisted of peripheral blood, obtained on day 0 of AZD1222 vaccination.

The CDR3 bases are TGTGCCAGCAGCTATCTACCGGCAGTCTTTGAAGCTTTCTTT. It codes for CASSYLPAVFEAFF. This sequence joins TRBV7-2 and TRBJ1-1; D unclear. Trimming shortened V by 4 bases and J by 7 bases, and 16 bases separated the two germline ends. CDR1 SGHTA and CDR2 FQGNSA come from the germline V gene. The CDR3 spans 14 residues.